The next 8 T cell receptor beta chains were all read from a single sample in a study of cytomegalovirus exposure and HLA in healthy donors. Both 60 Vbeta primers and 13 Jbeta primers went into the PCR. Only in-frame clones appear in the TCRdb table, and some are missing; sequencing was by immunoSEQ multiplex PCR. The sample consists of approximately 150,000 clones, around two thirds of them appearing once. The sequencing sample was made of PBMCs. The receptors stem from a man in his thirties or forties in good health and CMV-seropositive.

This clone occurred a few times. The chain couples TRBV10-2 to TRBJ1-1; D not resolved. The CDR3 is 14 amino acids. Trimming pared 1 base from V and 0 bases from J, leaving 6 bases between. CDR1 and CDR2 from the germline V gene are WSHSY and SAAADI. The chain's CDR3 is CASSEWPLNTEAFF. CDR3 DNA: TGCGCCAGCAGTGAGTGGCCTCTGAACACTGAAGCTTTCTTT.

CDR3 protein: CASSFDRAQGYGYTF. The CDR3 region has the DNA TGTGCCAGCTCTTTCGACAGGGCTCAAGGATATGGCTACACCTTC. The chain links TRBV18 to TRBJ1-2; 7 nucleotides match TRBD1. CDR1 and CDR2 (germline): KGHSH, LQKENI. Unmatched junction bases numbered 12, after V lost 6 bases and J lost 5 bases. The CDR3 totals 15 residues.

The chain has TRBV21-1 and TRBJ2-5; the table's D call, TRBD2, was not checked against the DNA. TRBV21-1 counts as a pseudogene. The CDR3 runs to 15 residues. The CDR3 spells CASSRGTRGQETQYF. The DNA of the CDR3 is TGTGCCAGCAGCAGGGGGACTAGGGGACAAGAGACCCAGTACTTC.

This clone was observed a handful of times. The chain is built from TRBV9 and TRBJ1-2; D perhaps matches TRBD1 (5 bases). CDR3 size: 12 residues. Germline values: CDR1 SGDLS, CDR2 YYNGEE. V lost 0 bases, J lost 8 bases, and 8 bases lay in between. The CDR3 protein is CASSVEQGGYTF. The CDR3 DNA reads TGTGCCAGCAGCGTAGAGCAGGGCGGCTACACCTTC.

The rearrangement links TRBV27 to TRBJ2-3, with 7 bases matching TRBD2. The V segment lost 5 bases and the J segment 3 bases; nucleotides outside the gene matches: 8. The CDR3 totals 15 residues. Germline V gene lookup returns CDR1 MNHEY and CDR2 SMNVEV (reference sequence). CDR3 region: CASSPQPGGTDTQYF. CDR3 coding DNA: TGTGCCAGCAGTCCCCAACCCGGGGGGACAGATACGCAGTATTTT.

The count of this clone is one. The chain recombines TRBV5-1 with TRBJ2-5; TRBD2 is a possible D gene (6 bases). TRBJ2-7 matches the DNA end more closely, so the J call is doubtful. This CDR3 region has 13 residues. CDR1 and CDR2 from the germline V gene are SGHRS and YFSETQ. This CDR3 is CASSLGGNYEQYF. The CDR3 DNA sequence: TGCGCCAGCAGCTTAGGAGGGAACTACGAGCAGTACTTC.

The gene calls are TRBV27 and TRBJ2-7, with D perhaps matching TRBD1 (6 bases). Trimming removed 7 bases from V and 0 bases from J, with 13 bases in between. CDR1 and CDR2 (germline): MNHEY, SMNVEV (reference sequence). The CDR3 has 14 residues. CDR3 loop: CASTRVRGSYEQYF. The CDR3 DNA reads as TGTGCCAGCACTAGAGTCAGGGGCTCCTACGAGCAGTACTTC.

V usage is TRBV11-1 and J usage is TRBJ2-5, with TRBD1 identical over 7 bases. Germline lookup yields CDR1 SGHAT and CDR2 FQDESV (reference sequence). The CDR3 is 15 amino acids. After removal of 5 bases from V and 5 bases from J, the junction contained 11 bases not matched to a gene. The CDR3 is CASSPGQIVSETQYF. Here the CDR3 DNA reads TGTGCCAGCAGCCCGGGACAGATTGTGAGCGAGACCCAGTACTTC.